Presented here are 24 T cell receptor beta chains from one specimen sequenced in a study of ipilimumab plus nivolumab after autologous stem cell transplantation. Clones were sequenced by immunoSEQ multiplex PCR, and TCRdb holds only the in-frame ones, with some missing. The table lists about 20,000 clones, more than 60% of them singletons, with over 15% in the top ten. Specimen: PBMCs, collected in a trial of ipilimumab plus nivolumab as post-transplant consolidation. Every receptor here comes from a male donor with diffuse large B-cell lymphoma.

The genes are TRBV7-3 and TRBJ2-2; possibly TRBD1 for D (5 bases). The CDR3 has 16 amino acids. V was shortened by 5 bases and J by 3 bases, with 16 bases between the two germline ends. Germline V gene data show CDR1 as SGHTA and CDR2 as FQGTGA. As DNA, the CDR3 is TGTGCCAGCAGCACCTATGGGCAGGGATACACCGGGGAGCTGTTTTTT. Translation: CASSTYGQGYTGELFF.

The chain joins TRBV19 to TRBJ1-1; D may be TRBD1 (5 bases). The CDR3 has 17 amino acids. Deletions cut 8 bases from V and 10 bases from J, with 32 bases between. Germline V gives CDR1 LNHDA, CDR2 SQIVND (reference sequence). The CDR3 nucleotides read TGTGCCAGTGCAAATCCCACCCACGACAGCTTAACCCACGGAGCTTTCTTT. Translation: CASANPTHDSLTHGAFF.

The chain is built from TRBV5-1 and TRBJ2-7, with 11 bases fitting TRBD2. Germline CDR1 reads SGHRS; CDR2 reads YFSETQ. The CDR3 is made up of 14 amino acids. V lost 7 bases to trimming and J lost 2 bases; unmatched junction nucleotides: 5. The CDR3 DNA follows: TGCGCCAGCTGCCTAGCGGGGGGAACCTACGAGCAGTACTTC. This encodes CASCLAGGTYEQYF. The full variable domain, its missing parts supplied by reference TRBV5-1 and TRBJ2-7, is KAGVTQTPRYLIKTRGQQVTLSCSPISGHRSVSWYQQTPGQGLQFLFEYFSETQRNKGNFPGRFSGRQFSNSRSEMNVSTLELGDSALYLCASCLAGGTYEQYFGPGTRLTVT.

V gene TRBV7-8 combines with J gene TRBJ1-2, with TRBD1 matching over 9 bases. J gave up 6 bases and V 3 bases, and 11 bases lay outside the gene matches. The CDR3 runs 16 residues. Germline loops: CDR1 SGHVS, CDR2 FQNEAQ. The CDR3 reads CASSFVGGQGSNGYTF. DNA of the CDR3: TGTGCCAGCAGCTTCGTAGGGGGACAGGGCTCCAATGGCTACACCTTC.

This clone was seen only a few times. This rearrangement joins TRBV18 to TRBJ2-3; possible D gene TRBD2, 5 bases. V shed 3 bases and J shed 2 bases, with 12 bases lying between them. CDR1 is KGHSH, CDR2 LQKENI, per germline. The CDR3 is 15 residues long. CDR3 coding DNA: TGTGCCAGCTCACCTACGGAGGTCCCCACAGATACGCAGTATTTT. Protein sequence: CASSPTEVPTDTQYF.

CDR3: CASSDRQGNTGELFF. The CDR3 DNA reads TGTGCCAGCAGCGACCGACAGGGGAACACCGGGGAGCTGTTTTTT. This rearrangement joins TRBV9 to TRBJ2-2, with 7 bases fitting TRBD1. The germline CDR1 and CDR2 sequences are SGDLS and YYNGEE. J lost 1 base, V lost 3 bases, and 3 bases had no gene match. The CDR3 runs 15 residues.

The CDR3 nucleotides read TGTGCCTGGAGTGTACGCGGGGCAGGGGCTTCTGGAAACACCATATATTTT. As protein: CAWSVRGAGASGNTIYF. This sequence joins TRBV30 and TRBJ1-3; TRBD1 might be the D (6 bases). CDR1 GTSNPN and CDR2 SVGIG come from the germline V gene (reference sequence). The V and J ends lost 0 bases and 1 base respectively, with 16 bases between them. The CDR3 totals 17 residues.

The gene calls are TRBV5-6 and TRBJ2-2, with unresolved D. Germline V lookup: CDR1 SGHDT, CDR2 YYEEEE. The CDR3 consists of 15 residues. Deletions cut 2 bases from V and 2 bases from J, with 10 bases between. The CDR3 region has the DNA TGTGCCAGCAGCTTAGTCACTGCCAACACCGGGGAGCTGTTTTTT. Protein product: CASSLVTANTGELFF.

The rearrangement uses TRBV5-1 and TRBJ2-2, with D possibly TRBD2 on 5 matching bases. Germline CDR1 reads SGHRS; CDR2 reads YFSETQ. Trimming removed 3 bases from V and 1 base from J, with 10 bases in between. The CDR3 extends over 15 amino acids. The CDR3 spells CASSWASRNTGELFF. CDR3 nucleotide sequence: TGCGCCAGCAGCTGGGCTAGCAGGAACACCGGGGAGCTGTTTTTT.

The rearrangement links TRBV11-2 to TRBJ1-3; perhaps TRBD1 as D (5 bases). This CDR3 spans 15 amino acids. Trimming took off 1 base at V and 0 bases at J, with 7 bases between the two ends. Germline CDR1 and CDR2: SGHAT and FQNNGV. CDR3 bases: TGTGCCAGCAGCTTAGGACAGTACTCTGGAAACACCATATATTTT. It encodes CASSLGQYSGNTIYF.

In this sample, this clone turned up once. The V and J genes are TRBV29-1 and TRBJ2-7; D not certain. Deletions cut 4 bases from V and 0 bases from J, with 7 bases between. CDR1 SQVTM and CDR2 ANQGSEA come from the germline V gene. The CDR3 runs to 12 residues. This CDR3 is CSVVLNSYEQYF. The CDR3 nucleotides read TGCAGCGTTGTACTGAACTCCTACGAGCAGTACTTC.

This clone came up a few times. The rearrangement uses TRBV28 and TRBJ1-2; D ambiguous. This CDR3 is built from 12 residues. CDR1 MDHEN and CDR2 SYDVKM come from the germline V gene. The germline V and J ends were trimmed by 2 bases and 4 bases, with 5 bases remaining between them. In nucleotides, the CDR3 is TGTGCCAGCAGTTTACTCAGCTATGGCTACACCTTC. It specifies CASSLLSYGYTF.

The CDR3 DNA follows: TGTGCCTGGAGGAAGGGTGGCTACACCTTC. Amino acid sequence: CAWRKGGYTF. The chain carries TRBV30 and TRBJ1-2; D unresolved. Trimming took off 3 bases at V and 7 bases at J, with 6 bases between the two ends. Germline CDR1 GTSNPN, CDR2 SVGIG (reference sequence). The CDR3 is 10 amino acids.

The V call is TRBV18, the J call TRBJ1-5; TRBD1 might be the D (5 bases). Germline values: CDR1 KGHSH, CDR2 LQKENI. The CDR3 is 16 residues long. With 2 bases removed from V and 5 bases from J, the gap between germline ends came to 16 bases. The CDR3: CASSPGAGGRDQPQHF. The CDR3 region has the DNA TGTGCCAGCTCACCAGGGGCCGGGGGTAGAGATCAGCCCCAGCATTTT.

This clone has only a few counts. J is TRBJ2-2 and V is TRBV18; no reliable D call. The V and J ends lost 4 bases and 3 bases respectively, with 3 bases between them. The CDR3 covers 12 residues. Germline V CDR1 and CDR2: KGHSH, LQKENI. The CDR3 DNA is TGTGCCAGCTCACTCGACACCGGGGAGCTGTTTTTT. This gives the protein CASSLDTGELFF.

The genes are TRBV5-1 and TRBJ2-5; either TRBD1 or TRBD2 may supply D (5 bases each). V dropped 5 bases and J dropped 3 bases, with 14 bases sitting between them. The length of the CDR3 is 14 residues. The germline gives CDR1 SGHRS, CDR2 YFSETQ. Here the CDR3 DNA reads TGCGCCAGCAGGGCCGGGACCAACAAAGAGACCCAGTACTTC. Translation gives CASRAGTNKETQYF.

The V call is TRBV5-4, the J call TRBJ1-2; D is ambiguous. The V gene lost 2 bases and the J gene lost 6 bases, with 17 bases spanning the gap. Germline V gene sequence: CDR1 SGHNT, CDR2 YYREEE (reference sequence). The CDR3 has 15 amino acids. The CDR3 reads CASSLLIGRTDGYTF. In DNA, the CDR3 is TGTGCCAGCAGCTTACTAATCGGCAGAACGGATGGCTACACCTTC.

With respect to this clone: Sequence at one end of the junction differs from germline and may be a read error. CDR3 region: CASSLVAGDYTGELFF. The CDR3 DNA is TGTGCTAGCAGCTTAGTAGCGGGAGACTACACCGGGGAGCTGTTTTTT. The rearrangement uses TRBV7-7 and TRBJ2-2, with 9 bases fitting TRBD2. The CDR3 extends over 16 amino acids. Germline CDR1 and CDR2: SSHAT and FNYEAQ (reference sequence).

The V and J genes are TRBV5-6 and TRBJ1-3; D is ambiguous. V was shortened by 3 bases and J by 0 bases, with 10 bases between the two germline ends. The CDR3 covers 15 residues. Looked up from germline, CDR1 is SGHDT and CDR2 is YYEEEE. The CDR3 DNA follows: TGTGCCAGCAGCTATGACGGAAGCTCTGGAAACACCATATATTTT. Its translation is CASSYDGSSGNTIYF.

The chain employs TRBV7-3 and TRBJ2-2; unclear D gene. V was trimmed by 0 bases and J by 4 bases, leaving 15 bases between them. Germline V CDR1 and CDR2: SGHTA, FQGTGA. The CDR3 extends over 17 amino acids. CDR3 in amino acids: CASSLTYLGISTGELFF. The DNA for the CDR3 is TGTGCCAGCAGCTTAACGTACTTGGGTATTAGCACCGGGGAGCTGTTTTTT. Combining the CDR3 with reference TRBV7-3 and TRBJ2-2 gives the whole variable domain GAGVSQTPSNKVTEKGKYVELRCDPISGHTALYWYRQSLGQGPEFLIYFQGTGAADDSGLPNDRFFAVRPEGSVSTLKIQRTERGDSAVYLCASSLTYLGISTGELFFGEGSRLTVL.

In this sample, this clone turned up a few times. The rearrangement links TRBV4-1 to TRBJ1-1; D is unclear. V was trimmed by 1 base and J by 0 bases, leaving 9 bases between them. The CDR3 consists of 15 residues. Looked up from germline, CDR1 is MGHRA and CDR2 is YSYEKL. CDR3 region: CASSQGLVMNTEAFF. The CDR3 nucleotides are TGCGCCAGCAGCCAAGGACTCGTCATGAACACTGAAGCTTTCTTT.

V usage is TRBV5-1 and J usage is TRBJ1-2; D call uncertain. The CDR3 is 15 residues long. The V gene lost 1 base and the J gene lost 4 bases, with 14 bases spanning the gap. Germline-derived CDR1 and CDR2 are SGHRS and YFSETQ. CDR3 coding DNA: TGCGCCAGCAGCTTGAGCGGGGAGAAGGGCTATGGCTACACCTTC. Translating gives CASSLSGEKGYGYTF.

This clone was detected a few times. The J gene is TRBJ2-4, the V gene TRBV6-1; a possible D gene is TRBD2 (6 bases). Per germline, CDR1 MNHNS and CDR2 SASEGT. CDR3 length: 14 residues. Deletions cut 6 bases from V and 6 bases from J, with 15 bases between. CDR3 region: CASRGLSTANIQYF. CDR3 bases: TGTGCCAGCAGGGGACTGTCCACAGCAAACATTCAGTACTTC.

This rearrangement joins TRBV6-1 to TRBJ1-1; unclear D gene. The germline gives CDR1 MNHNS, CDR2 SASEGT. The CDR3 has 11 residues. CDR3 sequence reads: CALRQNTEAFF. In DNA form, the CDR3 reads TGTGCGTTACGACAGAACACTGAAGCTTTCTTT.